The 28 T cell receptor beta chains presented below share a single source sample, sequenced in a study of T cell responses to AZD1222 COVID-19 vaccine. Sequenced by immunoSEQ multiplex PCR; TCRdb stores in-frame clones only, minus some. Of roughly 190,000 clones listed, roughly 88% are singletons. Sequencing used peripheral blood, obtained on day 0 of AZD1222 vaccination. The source of these receptors is an adult in good health.

This clone was seen once. V gene TRBV9 combines with J gene TRBJ1-1; possible D gene TRBD1, 5 bases. This CDR3 contains 12 residues. Trimming shortened V by 4 bases and J by 11 bases, and 15 bases separated the two germline ends. The germline CDR1 and CDR2 sequences are SGDLS and YYNGEE. The CDR3 sequence: CASSREGRPAFF. CDR3 sequence (DNA): TGTGCCAGCAGCCGCGAGGGGAGGCCCGCTTTCTTT.

V and J are TRBV9 and TRBJ2-7, with TRBD2 identical over 8 bases. The CDR3 is 14 amino acids. V trimming: 2 bases; J trimming: 0 bases; junction bases outside the gene matches: 1. Germline CDR1 is SGDLS and CDR2 is YYNGEE. The CDR3 is CASSVSGASYEQYF. The CDR3 DNA is TGTGCCAGCAGCGTTAGCGGGGCCTCCTACGAGCAGTACTTC.

The gene calls are TRBV29-1 and TRBJ2-1; TRBD2 agrees at 8 bases. Trimming removed 7 bases from V and 4 bases from J; junction bases left unmatched: 9. CDR1 is SQVTM, CDR2 ANQGSEA, per germline. The length of the CDR3 is 14 residues. Written as DNA, the CDR3 is TGCAGCGCCTCCCCGGGACTAGAGTACAATGAGCAGTTCTTC. This encodes CSASPGLEYNEQFF.

This clone was detected once. The gene calls are TRBV27 and TRBJ2-7; the D is unclear. The V and J ends lost 5 bases and 3 bases respectively, with 17 bases between them. CDR3 length: 15 amino acids. The germline CDR1 and CDR2 sequences are MNHEY and SMNVEV (reference sequence). CDR3 amino acids: CASSPSPSVGYEQYF. The CDR3 DNA is TGTGCCAGCAGTCCCTCCCCTAGTGTTGGCTACGAGCAGTACTTC.

The chain is built from TRBV28 and TRBJ1-1; 8 positions agree with TRBD1. V shed 8 bases, J shed 1 base, and the junction held 0 bases outside the gene matches. Germline CDR1 is MDHEN and CDR2 is SYDVKM. This CDR3 has 12 residues. The CDR3 protein is CASGTGNTEAFF. For the CDR3, the DNA is TGTGCCAGCGGGACAGGGAACACTGAAGCTTTCTTT.

The chain joins TRBV19 to TRBJ2-5; 9 bases line up with TRBD2. Trimming took 8 bases from V and 5 from J; bases not matched to a gene: 9. The germline CDR1 and CDR2 sequences are LNHDA and SQIVND (reference sequence). The CDR3 has 14 amino acids. Here the CDR3 reads CASAASGGRETQYF. The CDR3 bases are TGTGCCAGTGCTGCAAGCGGGGGGCGGGAGACCCAGTACTTC.

The chain uses TRBV4-1 and TRBJ2-7, with a weak D call TRBD1 (6 bases). Between the trimmed V and J ends, which lost 1 base and 1 base, there was a span of 8 bases. From germline, CDR1 is MGHRA and CDR2 YSYEKL. There are 14 residues in the CDR3. DNA for the CDR3: TGCGCCAGCAGCCAAGGGACAGCGTCCTACGAGCAGTACTTC. Translated, it gives CASSQGTASYEQYF.

This clone appeared once. CDR3 DNA sequence: TGTGCCAGCAGCCCGAGCGTGATGGGTCGAACCGGGGAGCTGTTTTTT. Translating gives CASSPSVMGRTGELFF. The J gene is TRBJ2-2, the V gene TRBV9, with unresolved D. The germline CDR1 and CDR2 sequences are SGDLS and YYNGEE. The CDR3 covers 16 residues. V lost 4 bases and J 5 bases, leaving 18 bases between the germline ends.

The chain employs TRBV21-1 and TRBJ2-7. TRBV21-1 is annotated as a pseudogene. The CDR3 is 12 amino acids. CDR3 nucleotide sequence: TGTGCCAGCAGCAAAGGGAACTACGAGCAGTACTTC. It is translated as CASSKGNYEQYF.

The count of this clone is one. This chain links TRBV10-1 with TRBJ2-5, with D perhaps TRBD1 (5 bases). CDR1 is WNHNN, CDR2 SYGVQD, per germline (reference sequence). Trimming left V 5 bases short and J 2 bases short, with 9 bases between. This CDR3 contains 13 residues. The CDR3 protein is CASSRDRQETQYF. CDR3 DNA sequence: TGCGCCAGCAGTAGAGACAGACAAGAGACCCAGTACTTC.

This chain joins TRBV6-2 or TRBV6-3 and TRBJ2-7; D is perhaps TRBD1 (6 bases). V was cut by 4 bases and J by 4 bases, with 14 bases left in between. Germline V gene data show CDR1 as MNHEY and CDR2 as SVGEGT. This CDR3 spans 14 amino acids. CDR3 residues: CASSSTGTSYEQYF. The CDR3 coding sequence is TGTGCCAGCAGTTCGACAGGAACCTCGTACGAGCAGTACTTC.

The rearrangement links TRBV5-4 to TRBJ1-5; 8 bases are shared with TRBD1. J gave up 6 bases and V 0 bases, and 2 bases lay outside the gene matches. CDR1 is SGHNT and CDR2 is YYREEE in the germline V gene (reference sequence). CDR3 length equals 14 residues. The CDR3 DNA reads as TGTGCCAGCAGCTTGGCAGGGGGCGGTCAGCCCCAGCATTTT. Its translation: CASSLAGGGQPQHF.

This chain uses TRBV12-3 or TRBV12-4 with TRBJ1-1; D call uncertain. The CDR3 sequence is 12 residues long. V dropped 3 bases and J dropped 5 bases, with 7 bases sitting between them. The DNA of the CDR3 is TGTGCCAGCAGTTTCGACTTTACTGAAGCTTTCTTT. This encodes CASSFDFTEAFF.

This clone was counted a few times. The chain carries TRBV5-4 and TRBJ2-5; TRBD2 is a possible D gene (5 bases). The CDR3 is made up of 13 amino acids. The germline gives CDR1 SGHNT, CDR2 YYREEE (reference sequence). V dropped 3 bases and J dropped 6 bases, with 12 bases sitting between them. The CDR3 nucleotides are TGTGCCAGCAGCTCCCCGACTACGCAGACCCAGTACTTC. It is translated as CASSSPTTQTQYF.

V gene TRBV5-1 combines with J gene TRBJ1-4, with 9 bases that match TRBD1. With 4 bases clipped from V and 10 bases from J, the junction kept 14 bases outside the gene matches. CDR1 is SGHRS and CDR2 is YFSETQ in the germline V gene. The CDR3 length is 16 residues. CDR3 loop: CASSIHEQGARGKLFF. The CDR3 coding sequence is TGCGCCAGCAGCATTCACGAACAGGGGGCTAGGGGAAAACTGTTTTTT.

This chain connects TRBV2 to TRBJ1-4; 8 bases are shared with TRBD1. Germline CDR1 and CDR2: SNHLY and FYNNEI. The CDR3 sequence is 15 residues long. After removal of 4 bases from V and 2 bases from J, the junction contained 3 bases not matched to a gene. For the CDR3, the DNA is TGTGCCAGCAGTGGACGACAGGGGACTAATGAAAAACTGTTTTTT. Its translation: CASSGRQGTNEKLFF.

This chain links TRBV6-5 with TRBJ2-1, with a weak D call TRBD1 (5 bases). In germline, CDR1 is MNHEY, CDR2 SVGAGI. Trimming pared 6 bases from V and 3 bases from J, leaving 9 bases between. The CDR3 is made up of 13 amino acids. As DNA, the CDR3 is TGTGCCAGCAGCAATGGACACTACAATGAGCAGTTCTTC. Protein sequence: CASSNGHYNEQFF.

This clone was picked up one time. The rearrangement joins TRBV6-5 to TRBJ2-1; tentative D call: TRBD2 (7 bases). The CDR3 runs 15 residues. Germline values: CDR1 MNHEY, CDR2 SVGAGI. Trimming took 1 base from V and 7 from J, leaving 14 bases between them. The CDR3 loop is CASSYFGGQGNEQFF. Written as DNA, the CDR3 is TGTGCCAGCAGTTACTTCGGGGGGCAGGGGAATGAGCAGTTCTTC.

V gene TRBV15 combines with J gene TRBJ2-1; tentatively, D is TRBD1 (6 bases). Per germline, CDR1 LNHNV and CDR2 YYDKDF (reference sequence). CDR3 length: 17 amino acids. V was cut by 0 bases and J by 7 bases, with 19 bases left in between. CDR3 coding DNA: TGTGCCACCAGCAGAGATTTCCAGGGGCTGGGGGTGAATGAGCAGTTCTTC. Residues: CATSRDFQGLGVNEQFF.

The J gene is TRBJ1-2, the V gene TRBV29-1, with D tentatively TRBD1 (5 bases). The CDR3 is 12 amino acids. Trimming cost V 4 bases and J 7 bases, with 13 bases left between them. Germline V CDR1 and CDR2: SQVTM, ANQGSEA. The DNA of the CDR3 is TGCAGCGTTGGGGGGGAAATCGGTGGCTACACCTTC. This codes for CSVGGEIGGYTF.

J is TRBJ2-7 and V is TRBV5-1, with D uncertain. Trimming cost V 0 bases and J 4 bases, with 11 bases left between them. The CDR3 contains 14 residues. In germline, CDR1 is SGHRS, CDR2 YFSETQ. The CDR3 DNA follows: TGCGCCAGCAGCTTGGGGCACCAGGAGTACGAGCAGTACTTC. As protein: CASSLGHQEYEQYF.

The chain carries TRBV7-2 and TRBJ1-4; D gene unclear. Trimming removed 2 bases from V and 2 bases from J, with 18 bases in between. The length of the CDR3 is 18 residues. The V gene's germline CDR1 is SGHTA and CDR2 FQGNSA. The CDR3 nucleotides read TGTGCCAGCAGCTTAAAGGTGCCGGGGAGCGGGACTAATGAAAAACTGTTTTTT. Its translation is CASSLKVPGSGTNEKLFF. The entire variable domain, with the rest obtained from reference TRBV7-2 and TRBJ1-4, is as follows: GAGVSQSPSNKVTEKGKDVELRCDPISGHTALYWYRQSLGQGLEFLIYFQGNSAPDKSGLPSDRFSAERTGGSVSTLTIQRTQQEDSAVYLCASSLKVPGSGTNEKLFFGSGTQLSVL.

The CDR3 DNA reads TGTGCCAGCAGTGATCAGGGGCCCTACGAGCAGTACTTC. Translation gives CASSDQGPYEQYF. The V call is TRBV27, the J call TRBJ2-7, with D possibly matching TRBD1 (6 bases). The CDR3 consists of 13 residues. CDR1 is MNHEY and CDR2 is SMNVEV in the germline V gene (reference sequence). V was clipped by 5 bases and J by 2 bases, with 10 bases between them.

This sequence joins TRBV3-1 (or the pseudogene TRBV3-2) and TRBJ2-3, with 10 positions matching TRBD2. The J segment lost 4 bases and the V segment lost 2 bases, leaving 9 bases of the junction unmatched. This CDR3 has 17 amino acids. The germline CDR1 and CDR2 sequences are LGHDT and YNNKEL (reference sequence). The CDR3 sequence: CASSQSRSTSGADTQYF. The CDR3 DNA reads TGTGCCAGCAGCCAATCTCGTAGTACTAGCGGGGCAGATACGCAGTATTTT.

J is TRBJ1-6 and V is TRBV11-3; D gene unclear. CDR3 length: 13 residues. The V end lost 0 bases, the J end lost 7 bases, and 4 bases lay between the germline ends. CDR1 is SGHNT and CDR2 is YENEEA in the germline V gene. The CDR3 loop reads CASSLDSNSPLHF. CDR3 sequence (DNA): TGTGCCAGCAGCTTAGACTCAAATTCACCCCTCCACTTT.

This rearrangement joins TRBV5-1 to TRBJ2-2, with 8 positions matching TRBD2. Germline V gives CDR1 SGHRS, CDR2 YFSETQ. The CDR3 has 17 amino acids. V dropped 1 base and J dropped 4; count of bases not matched to a gene: 9. The CDR3 reads CASSLFGAGDPTGELFF. The CDR3 DNA reads as TGCGCCAGCAGCTTGTTCGGAGCGGGAGACCCCACCGGGGAGCTGTTTTTT.

The chain carries TRBV18 and TRBJ1-2; the D is unclear. This CDR3 comprises 16 residues. Germline CDR1 KGHSH, CDR2 LQKENI. V dropped 2 bases and J dropped 3 bases, with 16 bases sitting between them. For the CDR3, the DNA is TGTGCCAGCTCACCAGATGCTAGGAATACGTACTATGGCTACACCTTC. This gives the protein CASSPDARNTYYGYTF.

This clone was detected once. J is TRBJ2-1 and V is TRBV6-4; TRBD2 matches 7 bases. The CDR3 is 16 residues long. CDR1 and CDR2 from the germline V gene are MRHNA and SNTAGT. V was pared by 2 bases and J by 3 bases, with 7 bases of the junction left unmatched. CDR3 residues: CASSDQSGASYNEQFF. CDR3 nucleotide sequence: TGTGCCAGCAGTGACCAAAGCGGGGCCAGCTACAATGAGCAGTTCTTC.